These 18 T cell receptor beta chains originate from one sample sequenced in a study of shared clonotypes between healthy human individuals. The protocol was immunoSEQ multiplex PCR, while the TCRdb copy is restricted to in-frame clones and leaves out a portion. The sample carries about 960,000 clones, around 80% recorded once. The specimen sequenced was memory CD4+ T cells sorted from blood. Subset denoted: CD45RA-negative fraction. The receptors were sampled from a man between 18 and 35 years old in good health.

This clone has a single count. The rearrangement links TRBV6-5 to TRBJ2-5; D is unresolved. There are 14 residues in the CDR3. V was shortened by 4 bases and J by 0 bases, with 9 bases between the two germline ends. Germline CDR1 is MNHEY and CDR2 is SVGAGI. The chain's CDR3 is CASSSPMYQETQYF. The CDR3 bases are TGTGCCAGCAGTTCTCCCATGTACCAAGAGACCCAGTACTTC.

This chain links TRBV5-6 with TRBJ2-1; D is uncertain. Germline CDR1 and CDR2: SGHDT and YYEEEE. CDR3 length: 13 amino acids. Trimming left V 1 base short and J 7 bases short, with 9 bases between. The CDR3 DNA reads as TGTGCCAGCAGCTTGCTGGCTACAAATGAGCAGTTCTTC. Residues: CASSLLATNEQFF.

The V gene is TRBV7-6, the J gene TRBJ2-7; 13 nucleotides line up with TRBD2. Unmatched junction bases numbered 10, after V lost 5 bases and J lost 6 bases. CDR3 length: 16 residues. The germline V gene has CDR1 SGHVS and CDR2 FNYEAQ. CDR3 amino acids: CASSIGTSGIVGEQYF. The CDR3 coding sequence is TGTGCCAGCAGCATCGGGACTAGCGGGATTGTTGGCGAGCAGTACTTC.

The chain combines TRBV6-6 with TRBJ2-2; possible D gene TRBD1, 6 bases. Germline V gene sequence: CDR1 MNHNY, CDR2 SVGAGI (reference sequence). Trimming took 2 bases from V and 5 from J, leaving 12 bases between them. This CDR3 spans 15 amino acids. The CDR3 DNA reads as TGTGCCAGCAGTTACCCGGGAACAGGGACCGGGGAGCTGTTTTTT. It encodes CASSYPGTGTGELFF.

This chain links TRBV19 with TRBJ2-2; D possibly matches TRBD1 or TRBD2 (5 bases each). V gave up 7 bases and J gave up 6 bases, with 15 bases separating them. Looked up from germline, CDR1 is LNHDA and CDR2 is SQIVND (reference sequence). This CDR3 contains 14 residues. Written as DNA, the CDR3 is TGTGCCAGTACCTACCAGAGGGACCCCGGGGAGCTGTTTTTT. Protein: CASTYQRDPGELFF.

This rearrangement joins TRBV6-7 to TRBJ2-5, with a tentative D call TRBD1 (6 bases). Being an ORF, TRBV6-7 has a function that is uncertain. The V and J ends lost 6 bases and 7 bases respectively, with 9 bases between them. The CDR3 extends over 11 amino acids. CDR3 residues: CASSKGGTQYF. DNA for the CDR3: TGTGCCAGCAGCAAAGGGGGGACCCAGTACTTC.

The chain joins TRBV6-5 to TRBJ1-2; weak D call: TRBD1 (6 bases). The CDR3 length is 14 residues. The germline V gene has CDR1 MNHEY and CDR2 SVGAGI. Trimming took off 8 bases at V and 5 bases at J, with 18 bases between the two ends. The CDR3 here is CASSQGDRPYGYTF. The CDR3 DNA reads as TGTGCCAGCTCCCAAGGCGACAGGCCTTATGGCTACACCTTC.

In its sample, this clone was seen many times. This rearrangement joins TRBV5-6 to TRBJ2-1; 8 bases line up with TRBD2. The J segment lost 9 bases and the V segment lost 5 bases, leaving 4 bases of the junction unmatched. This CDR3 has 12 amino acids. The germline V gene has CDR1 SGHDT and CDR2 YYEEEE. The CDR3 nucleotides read TGTGCCAGCAGATTTAGCGGGACTGAGCAGTTCTTC. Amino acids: CASRFSGTEQFF.

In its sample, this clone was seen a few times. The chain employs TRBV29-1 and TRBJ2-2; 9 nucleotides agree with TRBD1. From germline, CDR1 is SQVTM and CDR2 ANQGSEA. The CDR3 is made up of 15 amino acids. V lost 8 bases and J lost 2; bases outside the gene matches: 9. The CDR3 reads CSFRNRGLNTGELFF. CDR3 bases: TGCAGCTTCCGAAACAGGGGGCTTAACACCGGGGAGCTGTTTTTT.

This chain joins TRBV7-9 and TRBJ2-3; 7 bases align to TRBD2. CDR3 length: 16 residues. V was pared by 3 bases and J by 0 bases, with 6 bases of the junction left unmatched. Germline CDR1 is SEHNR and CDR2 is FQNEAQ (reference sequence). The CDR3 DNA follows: TGTGCCAGCAGCTTTATAGAGCGGGGTAGCACAGATACGCAGTATTTT. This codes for CASSFIERGSTDTQYF.

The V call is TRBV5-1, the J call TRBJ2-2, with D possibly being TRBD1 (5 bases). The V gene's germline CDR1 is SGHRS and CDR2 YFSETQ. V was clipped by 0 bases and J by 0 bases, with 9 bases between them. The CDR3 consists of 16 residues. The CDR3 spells CASSLEGMTNTGELFF. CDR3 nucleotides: TGCGCCAGCAGCTTGGAGGGGATGACGAACACCGGGGAGCTGTTTTTT.

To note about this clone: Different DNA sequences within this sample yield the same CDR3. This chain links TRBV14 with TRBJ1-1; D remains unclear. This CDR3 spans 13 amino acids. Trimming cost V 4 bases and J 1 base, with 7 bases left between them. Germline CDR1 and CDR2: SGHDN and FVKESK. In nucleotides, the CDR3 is TGTGCCAGCAGCCCCCGGAGGAACACTGAAGCTTTCTTT. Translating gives CASSPRRNTEAFF.

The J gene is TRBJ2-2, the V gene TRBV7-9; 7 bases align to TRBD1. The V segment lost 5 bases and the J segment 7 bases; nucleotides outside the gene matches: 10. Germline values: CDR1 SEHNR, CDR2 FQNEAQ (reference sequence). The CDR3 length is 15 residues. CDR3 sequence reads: CASSLDRVKGGELFF. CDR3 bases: TGTGCCAGCAGCCTCGACAGGGTTAAAGGCGGGGAGCTGTTTTTT.

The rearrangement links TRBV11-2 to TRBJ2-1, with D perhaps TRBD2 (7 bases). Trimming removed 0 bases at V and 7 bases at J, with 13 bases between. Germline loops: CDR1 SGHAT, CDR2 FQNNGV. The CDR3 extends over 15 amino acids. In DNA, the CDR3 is TGTGCCAGCAGCTTAGAGGGCGGGGGCAGAAATGAGCAGTTCTTC. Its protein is CASSLEGGGRNEQFF.

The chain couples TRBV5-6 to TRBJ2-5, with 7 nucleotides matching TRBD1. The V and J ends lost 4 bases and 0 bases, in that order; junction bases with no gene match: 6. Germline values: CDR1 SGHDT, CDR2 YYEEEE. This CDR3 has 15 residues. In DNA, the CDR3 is TGTGCCAGCAGCGCTCAGACAGGGAACCAAGAGACCCAGTACTTC. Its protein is CASSAQTGNQETQYF.

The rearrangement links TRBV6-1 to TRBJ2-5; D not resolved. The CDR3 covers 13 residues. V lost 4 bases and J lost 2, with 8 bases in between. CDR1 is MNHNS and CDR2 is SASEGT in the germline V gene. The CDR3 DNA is TGTGCCAGCAGTGGTAGCCATCAAGAGACCCAGTACTTC. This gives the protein CASSGSHQETQYF.

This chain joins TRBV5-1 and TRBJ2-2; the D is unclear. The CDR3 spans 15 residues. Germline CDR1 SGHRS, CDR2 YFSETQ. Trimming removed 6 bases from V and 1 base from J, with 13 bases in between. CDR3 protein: CASTSRAENTGELFF. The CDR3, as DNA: TGCGCCAGCACCTCCCGGGCCGAGAACACCGGGGAGCTGTTTTTT.

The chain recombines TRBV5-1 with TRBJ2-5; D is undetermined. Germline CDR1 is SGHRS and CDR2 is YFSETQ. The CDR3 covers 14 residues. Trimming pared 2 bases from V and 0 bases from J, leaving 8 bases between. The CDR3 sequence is CASSLRADQETQYF. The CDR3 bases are TGCGCCAGCAGCTTAAGGGCGGACCAAGAGACCCAGTACTTC.